These 20 T cell receptor beta chains share one sample of origin, sequenced in a study of regulatory T cells in long-lasting Graves disease (dated by TCRdb to the early 2020s). The sample's time point label, in plain terms: newly diagnosed GD, antithyroid drugs for less than 3 months. For both TCR sequencing and RNA sequencing, RNA was extracted from PBMCs using TRIzol. To prepare the library, multiplex PCR was applied. The sequencing machine was an Illumina HiSeq 4000. To build TCR beta libraries, CDR3 regions were amplified by Arm-PCR using iRepertoire HTBI primers. Clones were called with MiXCR by TCRdb after fastp trimmed the public reads at Q25, and only in-frame beta chains were retained. Each entry is one CDR3 protein sequence, shown with its most common DNA and genes. For this sample there are hundreds of thousands of distinct CDR3 sequences; approximately 15% appear just once. The ten largest clones capture about 18% of the sample.

Another study also made use of these data, one on T cells in Graves' hyperthyroidism and ophthalmopathy.

Sequencing was performed on peripheral blood mononuclear cells (PBMCs), taken at new diagnosis, from a patient treated with antithyroid drugs. These receptors all stem from a young woman with Graves disease. Donor details come from another sample of the same person, matched by shared clones.

This chain links TRBV15 with TRBJ2-1, with D unclear. CDR1 and CDR2 (germline): LNHNV, YYDKDF (reference sequence). V gave up 0 bases and J gave up 6 bases, with 9 bases separating them. The length of the CDR3 is 14 residues. CDR3 bases: TGTGCCACCAGCAGAGATGTACTGTCCAATGAGCAGTTCTTC. It specifies CATSRDVLSNEQFF.

This clonotype was recorded many times. The chain recombines TRBV3-1 with TRBJ2-7, with D unresolved. This CDR3 is built from 12 residues. The germline V and J ends were trimmed by 2 bases and 0 bases, with 2 bases remaining between them. CDR1 is LGHDT, CDR2 YNNKEL, per germline (reference sequence). The CDR3 bases are TGTGCCAGCAGCCAAAGCTCCTACGAGCAGTACTTC. The encoded protein is CASSQSSYEQYF.

This clonotype was seen a handful of times. The V gene is TRBV3-1, the J gene TRBJ1-2; D possibly corresponds to TRBD1 (5 bases). The germline V gene encodes CDR1 LGHDT and CDR2 YNNKEL (reference sequence). The V gene lost 3 bases and the J gene lost 4 bases, with 12 bases spanning the gap. CDR3 length: 14 residues. The CDR3 coding sequence is TGTGCCAGCAGCCAGCGAGGGGCCTCCTATGGCTACACCTTC. As protein: CASSQRGASYGYTF.

This clonotype has at least ten counts. The chain carries TRBV28 and TRBJ2-7; no definite D call. The germline gives CDR1 MDHEN, CDR2 SYDVKM. Between the trimmed V and J ends, which lost 3 bases and 4 bases, there was a span of 13 bases. The CDR3 consists of 14 residues. CDR3 nucleotides: TGTGCCAGCAGTTTGTATTACACATATTACGAGCAGTACTTC. Protein sequence: CASSLYYTYYEQYF.

The rearrangement joins TRBV5-6 to TRBJ2-3; D is possibly TRBD2 (7 bases). The CDR3 runs to 15 residues. V lost 3 bases, J lost 2 bases, and 13 bases lay in between. Germline V gene lookup returns CDR1 SGHDT and CDR2 YYEEEE. This chain's CDR3 is CASSWRGGPTDTQYF. CDR3 nucleotide sequence: TGTGCCAGCAGCTGGAGGGGGGGACCCACAGATACGCAGTATTTT.

Concerning this clonotype itself: A read error may be the cause here, since a much bigger clone is one base away. The chain carries TRBV7-8 and TRBJ1-5; D may be TRBD1 (6 bases). The CDR3 covers 15 residues. The germline CDR1 and CDR2 sequences are SGHVS and FQNEAQ. V dropped 5 bases and J dropped 9 bases, with 20 bases sitting between them. The CDR3 loop reads CASSVWTDSPSPQHF. The CDR3 DNA reads as TGTGCCAGCAGCGTATGGACAGATAGCCCGTCGCCCCAGCATTTT. Using reference TRBV7-8 and TRBJ1-5 for the parts outside the CDR3, the full variable domain is GAGVSQSPRYKVAKRGQDVALRCDPISGHVSLFWYQQALGQGPEFLTYFQNEAQLDKSGLPSDRFFAERPEGSVSTLKIQRTQQEDSAVYLCASSVWTDSPSPQHFGDGTRLSIL.

This clonotype was picked up many times. This chain joins TRBV7-2 and TRBJ1-1, with a weak D call TRBD1 (5 bases). Trimming left V 2 bases short and J 4 bases short, with 8 bases between. The CDR3 has 13 amino acids. CDR1 and CDR2 (germline): SGHTA, FQGNSA. The CDR3, as DNA: TGTGCCAGCAGCTTATCCCAGGGCACTGAAGCTTTCTTT. Residues: CASSLSQGTEAFF.

V and J are TRBV10-3 and TRBJ1-1, with D possibly being TRBD1 (5 bases). Trimming stripped 7 bases from V and 1 base from J, with 10 bases between. Germline-derived CDR1 and CDR2 are ENHRY and SYGVKD. The CDR3 runs 13 residues. The DNA for the CDR3 is TGTGCCATCAATCTCGGACAGAACACTGAAGCTTTCTTT. Translation gives CAINLGQNTEAFF.

This clonotype has at least ten counts. The J gene is TRBJ2-1, the V gene TRBV2, with D possibly being TRBD2 (5 bases). The V end was cut by 5 bases, the J end by 7 bases, with 15 bases between. Germline V lookup: CDR1 SNHLY, CDR2 FYNNEI. The CDR3 runs to 14 residues. This CDR3 is CASSNGVFQNEQFF. CDR3 sequence (DNA): TGTGCCAGCAGTAACGGGGTTTTTCAGAATGAGCAGTTCTTC.

This clonotype was observed a few times. The chain recombines TRBV7-9 with TRBJ2-4; a weak D match, TRBD1 (5 bases). The CDR3 consists of 18 residues. Trimming stripped 8 bases from V and 0 bases from J, with 23 bases between. Germline CDR1 SEHNR, CDR2 FQNEAQ (reference sequence). CDR3 bases: TGTGCCAGCGGAAAAGGGGCGGTGAATACACTAGCCAAAAACATTCAGTACTTC. Translating it yields CASGKGAVNTLAKNIQYF. The variable domain in full, completed from reference TRBV7-9 and TRBJ2-4, reads DTGVSQNPRHKITKRGQNVTFRCDPISEHNRLYWYRQTLGQGPEFLTYFQNEAQLEKSRLLSDRFSAERPKGSFSTLEIQRTEQGDSAMYLCASGKGAVNTLAKNIQYFGAGTRLSVL.

A remark on this clonotype: This may be a read error, as it is one base from a much larger clone. The chain combines TRBV13 with TRBJ1-1; 7 bases map to TRBD1. CDR3 length: 13 amino acids. With V trimmed by 2 bases and J by 10 bases, 7 bases remained unmatched. Germline CDR1 reads PRHDT; CDR2 reads FYEKMQ (reference sequence). The CDR3 sequence is CASSLRDSSRAFF. The CDR3, as DNA: TGTGCCAGCAGCTTACGGGACAGCTCAAGAGCTTTCTTT.

This clonotype occurred many times. J is TRBJ1-1 and V is TRBV3-1; the D is unclear. From germline, CDR1 is LGHDT and CDR2 YNNKEL (reference sequence). The CDR3 is 14 residues long. V was shortened by 1 base and J by 4 bases, with 10 bases between the two germline ends. Here the CDR3 reads CASSQGRGRTEAFF. The CDR3 DNA reads as TGTGCCAGCAGCCAAGGAAGAGGGCGCACTGAAGCTTTCTTT.

This clonotype was counted at least ten times. V usage is TRBV6-1 and J usage is TRBJ1-5, with no clear D. The CDR3 consists of 13 residues. CDR1 is MNHNS and CDR2 is SASEGT in the germline V gene. The ends were cut back, 5 bases at V and 5 bases at J, with 10 bases in the middle. The CDR3 region has the DNA TGTGCCAGCAGTCTAGATTTCGATCAGCCCCAGCATTTT. It codes for CASSLDFDQPQHF.

In this sample, this clonotype turned up many times. The chain links TRBV28 to TRBJ1-5; the D is unclear. The CDR3 is 16 residues long. The germline gives CDR1 MDHEN, CDR2 SYDVKM. V gave up 4 bases and J gave up 0 bases, with 13 bases separating them. The CDR3 here is CASSSRVGYSNQPQHF. Here the CDR3 DNA reads TGTGCCAGCAGTTCCCGTGTGGGGTATAGCAATCAGCCCCAGCATTTT.

The V gene is TRBV18, the J gene TRBJ2-1, with no clear D. Trimming pared 8 bases from V and 10 bases from J, leaving 18 bases between. CDR3 length: 13 residues. Germline assignment: CDR1 KGHSH and CDR2 LQKENI. CDR3 region: CASTLSSPTEQFF. In nucleotides, the CDR3 is TGTGCCAGCACCTTATCGTCACCGACAGAGCAGTTCTTC.

This clonotype was observed a few times. The rearrangement uses TRBV3-1 and TRBJ2-3; D remains unclear. This CDR3 is 15 amino acids long. The V end was cut by 3 bases, the J end by 0 bases, with 10 bases between. CDR1 and CDR2 (germline): LGHDT, YNNKEL (reference sequence). The CDR3 sequence is CASSQVGSSTDTQYF. Written as DNA, the CDR3 is TGTGCCAGCAGCCAGGTGGGGTCTAGCACAGATACGCAGTATTTT.

This clonotype was counted many times. V and J are TRBV28 and TRBJ2-7, with a possible D match to TRBD2 (6 bases). Between the trimmed V and J ends, which lost 5 bases and 1 base, there was a span of 12 bases. The CDR3 is 14 residues long. Looked up from germline, CDR1 is MDHEN and CDR2 is SYDVKM. The CDR3 DNA is TGTGCCAGCAGTACCACGGGAGCGTCCTACGAGCAGTACTTC. Residues: CASSTTGASYEQYF. Full variable domain (outside the CDR3, taken from reference TRBV28 and TRBJ2-7): DVKVTQSSRYLVKRTGEKVFLECVQDMDHENMFWYRQDPGLGLRLIYFSYDVKMKEKGDIPEGYSVSREKKERFSLILESASTNQTSMYLCASSTTGASYEQYFGPGTRLTVT.

This clonotype came up many times. V gene TRBV6-1 combines with J gene TRBJ1-5; D unresolved. Germline assignment: CDR1 MNHNS and CDR2 SASEGT. V was pared by 3 bases and J by 0 bases, with 9 bases between. The CDR3 totals 15 residues. CDR3 DNA: TGTGCCAGCAGTGACGGGGTCCTTAGCAATCAGCCCCAGCATTTT. Residues: CASSDGVLSNQPQHF.

The chain joins TRBV7-9 to TRBJ2-2; D remains ambiguous. Germline V gene sequence: CDR1 SEHNR, CDR2 FQNEAQ (reference sequence). V lost 7 bases, J lost 2 bases, and 17 bases lay in between. This CDR3 spans 16 amino acids. The chain's CDR3 is CASMGRLAYNTGELFF. The CDR3 DNA sequence: TGTGCCAGCATGGGTCGGCTCGCCTACAACACCGGGGAGCTGTTTTTT.

This clonotype turned up a few times. V and J are TRBV20-1 and TRBJ2-1; 9 nucleotides align to TRBD1. This CDR3 has 16 residues. Trimming removed 6 bases from V and 3 bases from J; junction bases left unmatched: 12. CDR1 and CDR2 from the germline V gene are DFQATT and SNEGSKA (reference sequence). DNA for the CDR3: TGCAGTGCCCTGATGTTGGTGGGACAGGGCTACAATGAGCAGTTCTTC. Its translation: CSALMLVGQGYNEQFF.